This is a list of T cell receptor beta chains from one sample in a study of blood T cell repertoires in COVID-19. Sequencing used immunoSEQ multiplex PCR; TCRdb keeps in-frame clones, though not all of them. The sample shows fewer than 200,000 clones, around four fifths of them seen only once. The sample taken for sequencing was peripheral blood. These receptors were obtained from a woman aged 65 to 85 who had recovered from COVID-19. CDR3s include the opening cysteine and the closing phenylalanine or tryptophan. D genes are given only for firm matches. The listing skips clone size in some rows; elsewhere it reads once, few, many or a size class.

TRBJ1-5	TRBV10-2	-	TRBD1	TGCGCCAGCCGGGACAGTTATCAGCCCCAGCATTTT	CASRDSYQPQHF
TRBJ2-3	TRBV2	once	TRBD2	TGTGCCAGCAGTGAACGGGCTAGCGGGAGGTTTGATACGCAGTATTTT	CASSERASGRFDTQYF
TRBJ1-5	TRBV4-1	-	-	TGCGCCAGCAGCTCCGGAAGCAGACTGTTCAATCAGCCCCAGCATTTT	CASSSGSRLFNQPQHF
TRBJ2-3	TRBV19	-	TRBD2	TGTGCCAGTAACCAGCGGGAATGGGATACGCAGTATTTT	CASNQREWDTQYF
TRBJ2-1	TRBV6-6	-	TRBD2	TGTGCCAGCAGTTACCTCCGGACTAGCGGATACAATGAGCAGTTCTTC	CASSYLRTSGYNEQFF
TRBJ2-5	TRBV5-5	-	-	TGTGCCAGCAGCTCCTTGGGGGGAGAGACCCAGTACTTC	CASSSLGGETQYF
TRBJ1-2	TRBV3-1/TRBV3-2	-	TRBD1	TGTGCCAGCTCAGGGGGGTCTAACTATGGCTACACCTTC	CASSGGSNYGYTF
TRBJ1-4	TRBV10-3	-	-	TGTGCCATCAGTGGTCCCTCCGGGGGGAAACTGTTTTTT	CAISGPSGGKLFF
TRBJ2-7	TRBV28	-	TRBD2	TGTGCCAGCAGACCACCAGGGACTAGCGGGTTTTCCGCCTACGAGCAGTACTTC	CASRPPGTSGFSAYEQYF
TRBJ2-1	TRBV2	once	-	TGTGCCAGCAGTGTGTATCGGAGCTCCTACAATGAGCAGTTCTTC	CASSVYRSSYNEQFF
TRBJ1-2	TRBV25-1	-	-	TGTGCCAGCAGTGAGGCGGGCCCGGCCGGCTATGGCTACACCTTC	CASSEAGPAGYGYTF
TRBJ1-2	TRBV12-3/TRBV12-4	-	-	TGTGCCAGCAGGGGCCCATACTATGGCTACACCTTC	CASRGPYYGYTF
TRBJ1-2	TRBV6-5	-	-	TGTGCCAGCAGTTACGCGGGGTGGATCCCAGGCTACACCTTC	CASSYAGWIPGYTF
TRBJ1-2	TRBV7-2	-	TRBD1	TGTGCCAGCAGCCCAGGGGGGCAGCCCTATGGCTACACCTTC	CASSPGGQPYGYTF
TRBJ1-1	TRBV18	-	TRBD1	TGTGCCAGCTCACCCGGGACAGCGAACACTGAAGCTTTCTTT	CASSPGTANTEAFF
TRBJ2-5	TRBV5-4	-	TRBD2	TGTGCCAGCAGTTGGCCTAGCGGGGGTGGAGAGACCCAGTACTTC	CASSWPSGGGETQYF
TRBJ2-1	TRBV7-3	-	-	TGTGCCAGCAGCCCCCCCGGCGGGCCTTACAATGAGCAGTTCTTC	CASSPPGGPYNEQFF
TRBJ2-1	TRBV28	-	-	TGTGCCAGCAGTTTGAGGAGTCCCAATGAGCAGTTCTTC	CASSLRSPNEQFF
TRBJ2-1	TRBV28	-	TRBD1	TGTGCCAGCAGGGCCGGGACAGCTTACAATGAGCAGTTCTTC	CASRAGTAYNEQFF
TRBJ1-1	TRBV3-1/TRBV3-2	-	-	TGTGCCAGCAGCCAGCGCGGGGTTGAGGCTTTCTTT	CASSQRGVEAFF
TRBJ2-7	TRBV27	-	-	TGTGCCAGCAGTTTTGGGGGACACCTCCCCTACGAGCAGTACTTC	CASSFGGHLPYEQYF
TRBJ2-3	TRBV5-6	-	TRBD2	TGTGCCAGCAGCTTACCCCCTTCTAGCGGGGAGGGCACAGATACGCAGTATTTT	CASSLPPSSGEGTDTQYF
TRBJ2-4	TRBV11-3	-	TRBD1	TGTGCCAGCAGCCCGGGACAGTTAGGGGACATTCAGTACTTC	CASSPGQLGDIQYF
TRBJ1-4	TRBV6-6	-	-	TGTGCCAGCAGGGCGTCGGACAGCAGGCTGTTTTTT	CASRASDSRLFF
TRBJ2-1	TRBV9	-	-	TGTGCCAGCAGCGTAGAGGGGGTGGGAAGAGGGCGGAATGAGCAGTTCTTC	CASSVEGVGRGRNEQFF
TRBJ1-1	TRBV7-9	-	-	TGTGCCAGCAGCTTTGGAGGGCCCGGAGGTGAAGCTTTCTTT	CASSFGGPGGEAFF
TRBJ2-1	TRBV7-2	-	TRBD2	TGTGCCAGCAGCTCGACTAGCGGCAACTACAATGAGCAGTTCTTC	CASSSTSGNYNEQFF
TRBJ1-4	TRBV30	-	-	TGTGCCTGGAGACTTCGGGGGACAACTAATGAAAAACTGTTTTTT	CAWRLRGTTNEKLFF
TRBJ2-4	TRBV3-1/TRBV3-2	-	-	TGTGCCAGCAGCCCCCCCGGACCGACTCGGGGAAACATTCAGTACTTC	CASSPPGPTRGNIQYF
TRBJ2-7	TRBV19	-	TRBD2	TGTGCCAGTAGTAGCCCCGGACTAGCGGGAGGCTACGAGCAGTACTTC	CASSSPGLAGGYEQYF
TRBJ2-5	TRBV5-1	-	-	TGCGCCAGCAGCTTGCAGGTGCCCGGGACCCAGTACTTC	CASSLQVPGTQYF
TRBJ1-1	TRBV18	-	-	TGTGCCAGCTCGCGCCCACAGGGAGCGAACACTGAAGCTTTCTTT	CASSRPQGANTEAFF